These 5 T cell receptor beta chains originate from one sample sequenced in a study of blood T cell repertoires in COVID-19. Clones were read by immunoSEQ multiplex PCR, and TCRdb kept only the in-frame ones, dropping some. The sample has 250,000 to 300,000 clones; roughly 81% are singletons. The sequencing input was PBMCs or T cells enriched from blood (not recorded which). The receptor source for this set is a woman aged 45-65 years who had been exposed to COVID-19.

This clone was counted once. The chain recombines TRBV5-4 with TRBJ2-2; TRBD2 matches at 9 bases. The length of the CDR3 is 16 residues. The germline CDR1 and CDR2 sequences are SGHNT and YYREEE (reference sequence). J gave up 5 bases and V 1 base, and 6 bases lay outside the gene matches. CDR3 coding DNA: TGTGCCAGCAGCTTGATTGCGGGGGGGCAGACCGGGGAGCTGTTTTTT. Amino acid sequence: CASSLIAGGQTGELFF. Together with reference TRBV5-4 and TRBJ2-2, the CDR3 gives the full variable domain: ETGVTQSPTHLIKTRGQQVTLRCSSQSGHNTVSWYQQALGQGPQFIFQYYREEENGRGNFPPRFSGLQFPNYSSELNVNALELDDSALYLCASSLIAGGQTGELFFGEGSRLTVL.

This clone was recorded only once. This chain links TRBV6-1 with TRBJ2-7; D might be TRBD1 (7 bases). The germline V gene has CDR1 MNHNS and CDR2 SASEGT. V lost 2 bases and J lost 5, with 16 bases in between. The CDR3 has 15 amino acids. This CDR3 reads CASSELSGGSNEQYF. CDR3 in DNA: TGTGCCAGCAGTGAATTGTCAGGGGGGAGTAACGAGCAGTACTTC.

Worth noting for this clone: The same CDR3 arises from other DNA sequences in this sample as well. The rearrangement joins TRBV6-5 to TRBJ1-5; TRBD1 aligns across 7 bases. The V gene end was trimmed by 5 bases and the J gene end by 5 bases; junction bases not matched to a gene: 3. The CDR3 runs 13 residues. From germline, CDR1 is MNHEY and CDR2 SVGAGI. CDR3 sequence reads: CASSRDRDQPQHF. Here the CDR3 DNA reads TGTGCCAGCAGTCGCGACAGGGATCAGCCCCAGCATTTT.

The chain employs TRBV21-1 and TRBJ1-6; TRBD1, as called in the table, went unchecked against the DNA. TRBV21-1 is described as a pseudogene. There are 15 residues in the CDR3. Written as DNA, the CDR3 is TGTGCCAGCAGCAAAGGGGGACAGAGTCGGTCACCCCTCCACTTT. Protein: CASSKGGQSRSPLHF.

Written as DNA, the CDR3 is TGTGCTGGAGGGGTGAGCAATCAGCCCCAGCATTTT. It yields the protein CAGGVSNQPQHF. This sequence joins TRBV30 and TRBJ1-5, with TRBD1 as a possible D gene (5 bases). The length of the CDR3 is 12 residues. CDR1 and CDR2 from the germline V gene are GTSNPN and SVGIG (reference sequence).